The source of this T cell receptor (beta chain) is a study of Ad26.COV2.S vaccination and SARS-CoV-2 variants. Study-wide context: Ad26.COV2.S, an intramuscular injection, was given once or twice 56 days apart. Overall study findings and caveats: There was a possibility that the TCR breadth and depth analyses underestimated total T cell responses.

Data came from immunoSEQ multiplex PCR; TCRdb stores just in-frame clones and leaves some out. Among some 460,000 clones listed, about 88% were seen once. A note on this clone: Its cognate antigen is unknown.

V shed 6 bases and J 2 bases; nucleotides not matched to a gene: 4. Germline CDR1 LNHDA, CDR2 SQIVND (reference sequence). The CDR3 consists of 13 residues. The treatment: 15 to 20 received Ad26.COV2.S at low or high dose, single or two shots; a few received placebo; per-sample allocation not given. All samples were drawn on day 63, counting from the first vaccine or placebo injection. Donation came from an adult in Boston who was aged 18-55 years. The source is a person aged 18-60 years who received the Ad26.COV2.S COVID-19 vaccine or a placebo. Sequencing used peripheral blood, obtained in a trial of Ad26.COV2.S vaccine versus placebo. V gene TRBV19 combines with J gene TRBJ2-7; 7 bases align to TRBD2. The CDR3 coding sequence is TGTGCCAGTAGCTCGGGAGGACCCTACGAGCAGTACTTC. Translated, it gives CASSSGGPYEQYF.